Below, 27 T cell receptor beta chains from the same sample are listed, as sequenced in a study of cytomegalovirus exposure and HLA in healthy donors. The PCR was carried out with 60 Vbeta primers and 13 Jbeta primers. The assay was immunoSEQ multiplex PCR, and TCRdb's table has in-frame clones only and misses some. In all, the sample yields 150,000 to 200,000 clones. Sequencing used PBMCs. Receptor source: a man in his thirties or forties in good health and CMV-seronegative.

CDR3 protein: CASTDPTGVPYEQYF. The CDR3 DNA reads TGTGCCAGCACCGATCCGACAGGGGTTCCCTACGAGCAGTACTTC. The chain recombines TRBV28 with TRBJ2-7; 8 nucleotides match TRBD1. The V gene end was trimmed by 7 bases and the J gene end by 2 bases; junction bases not matched to a gene: 10. CDR3 length equals 15 residues. Germline CDR1 reads MDHEN; CDR2 reads SYDVKM.

This rearrangement joins TRBV27 to TRBJ1-5; 11 positions match TRBD1. V was pared by 5 bases and J by 6 bases, with 12 bases of the junction left unmatched. CDR3 length: 17 amino acids. Per germline, CDR1 MNHEY and CDR2 SMNVEV (reference sequence). CDR3 protein: CASSPLKGQGEVQPQHF. CDR3 DNA sequence: TGTGCCAGCAGTCCGCTTAAGGGACAGGGGGAGGTTCAGCCCCAGCATTTT.

The chain carries TRBV7-6 and TRBJ1-2, with D maybe TRBD1 (5 bases). CDR1 and CDR2 from the germline V gene are SGHVS and FNYEAQ. The length of the CDR3 is 13 residues. Trimming stripped 0 bases from V and 5 bases from J, with 7 bases between. The CDR3, as DNA: TGTGCCAGCAGCTTAGCGGGGGGGTATGGCTACACCTTC. Amino acids: CASSLAGGYGYTF.

The V call is TRBV18, the J call TRBJ2-7; 9 bases line up with TRBD1. V lost 8 bases, J lost 4 bases, and 6 bases stayed unmatched. Germline CDR1 and CDR2: KGHSH and LQKENI. This CDR3 has 13 amino acids. CDR3 sequence: CASAGTGTYEQYF. CDR3 DNA sequence: TGTGCCAGCGCCGGGACAGGGACTTACGAGCAGTACTTC.

The V call is TRBV7-8, the J call TRBJ1-1; D possibly corresponds to TRBD1 (5 bases). Between the trimmed V and J ends, which lost 5 bases and 3 bases, there was a span of 16 bases. Per the germline V gene, CDR1 is SGHVS and CDR2 is FQNEAQ. This CDR3 contains 15 residues. This CDR3 is CASSLNRQIYTEAFF. In DNA, the CDR3 is TGTGCCAGCAGCCTGAATCGACAGATTTACACTGAAGCTTTCTTT.

The chain has TRBV5-1 and TRBJ2-2, with a tentative D call TRBD2 (5 bases). Per germline, CDR1 SGHRS and CDR2 YFSETQ. The V gene lost 2 bases and the J gene lost 2 bases, with 19 bases spanning the gap. CDR3 length equals 18 residues. The DNA for the CDR3 is TGCGCCAGCAGCTTAGTCTCGTCGGGAAAGCCAAACACCGGGGAGCTGTTTTTT. It specifies CASSLVSSGKPNTGELFF.

The genes are TRBV10-3 and TRBJ1-5, with TRBD1 identical over 11 bases. Germline CDR1 and CDR2: ENHRY and SYGVKD. There are 14 residues in the CDR3. V was pared by 6 bases and J by 7 bases, with 5 bases of the junction left unmatched. The CDR3 is CAISPGQGGQPQHF. CDR3 sequence (DNA): TGTGCCATCAGCCCGGGACAGGGGGGGCAGCCCCAGCATTTT.

About this clone: Germline is not matched at one junction end, which may reflect a read error. The chain has TRBV10-3 and TRBJ1-1, with D possibly being TRBD1 (6 bases). Germline CDR1 is ENHRY and CDR2 is SYGVKD. This CDR3 spans 14 amino acids. The CDR3 DNA is TGTGCCATCAGTACAGAACAGGGTTTCACTGAAACTTTCTTT. Amino acids: CAISTEQGFTETFF.

The chain combines TRBV7-2 with TRBJ2-5; 8 bases match TRBD1. The CDR3 runs to 13 residues. Trimming removed 4 bases from V and 5 bases from J; junction bases left unmatched: 3. Germline values: CDR1 SGHTA, CDR2 FQGNSA. CDR3 in DNA: TGTGCCAGCAGCTGGACAGGGTTTGAGACCCAGTACTTC. As protein: CASSWTGFETQYF.

This chain links TRBV29-1 with TRBJ1-1; D might be TRBD1 (6 bases). The V end lost 7 bases, the J end lost 1 base, and 13 bases lay between the germline ends. Germline CDR1 is SQVTM and CDR2 is ANQGSEA. The CDR3 spans 13 residues. CDR3 region: CSAKGGRNTEAFF. The CDR3 coding sequence is TGCAGCGCTAAGGGGGGGCGGAACACTGAAGCTTTCTTT.

The V gene is TRBV11-2, the J gene TRBJ1-1; 9 positions match TRBD1. This CDR3 has 14 residues. With V trimmed by 6 bases and J by 0 bases, 2 bases remained unmatched. In germline, CDR1 is SGHAT, CDR2 FQNNGV. This CDR3 reads CASSRTGVNTEAFF. CDR3 DNA sequence: TGTGCCAGCAGTCGGACAGGGGTGAACACTGAAGCTTTCTTT.

The chain combines TRBV7-8 with TRBJ1-1, with D unclear. This CDR3 has 13 residues. The germline V and J ends were trimmed by 3 bases and 7 bases, with 12 bases remaining between them. Germline V gene data show CDR1 as SGHVS and CDR2 as FQNEAQ. The CDR3 region has the DNA TGTGCCAGCAGCTTCGTCGAGTCGGTTGAAGCTTTCTTT. Protein sequence: CASSFVESVEAFF.

The J gene is TRBJ2-5, the V gene TRBV19; D possibly corresponds to TRBD1 (5 bases). Per germline, CDR1 LNHDA and CDR2 SQIVND (reference sequence). CDR3 length: 14 amino acids. Trimming removed 9 bases at V and 5 bases at J, with 19 bases between. The CDR3 DNA reads as TGTGCCAGCAAAGGGGCGGCCAACTGGGAGACCCAGTACTTC. It yields the protein CASKGAANWETQYF. Full variable domain (outside the CDR3, taken from reference TRBV19 and TRBJ2-5): DGGITQSPKYLFRKEGQNVTLSCEQNLNHDAMYWYRQDPGQGLRLIYYSQIVNDFQKGDIAEGYSVSREKKESFPLTVTSAQKNPTAFYLCASKGAANWETQYFGPGTRLLVL.

This sequence joins TRBV5-4 and TRBJ2-1, with unresolved D. The CDR3 covers 15 residues. Germline loops: CDR1 SGHNT, CDR2 YYREEE (reference sequence). V lost 2 bases to trimming and J lost 4 bases, with 13 bases between them. For the CDR3, the DNA is TGTGCCAGCAGCTTTATCGAACGACTTTACAATGAGCAGTTCTTC. Its translation: CASSFIERLYNEQFF.

The chain recombines TRBV7-3 with TRBJ2-3; unclear D gene. Trimming shortened V by 0 bases and J by 2 bases, and 6 bases separated the two germline ends. This CDR3 contains 14 residues. The germline CDR1 and CDR2 sequences are SGHTA and FQGTGA. The DNA for the CDR3 is TGTGCCAGCAGCTTAACACTCAACACAGATACGCAGTATTTT. It encodes CASSLTLNTDTQYF.

V gene TRBV27 combines with J gene TRBJ2-7; D uncertain. The CDR3 has 13 amino acids. The ends were cut back, 8 bases at V and 0 bases at J, with 11 bases in the middle. Germline loops: CDR1 MNHEY, CDR2 SMNVEV (reference sequence). CDR3 DNA: TGTGCCAGCGCCAGGCCCGGCTCCTACGAGCAGTACTTC. Its protein is CASARPGSYEQYF.

The chain uses TRBV5-6 and TRBJ1-3; D gene unclear. V was trimmed by 1 base and J by 4 bases, leaving 6 bases between them. This CDR3 comprises 13 residues. Germline CDR1 and CDR2: SGHDT and YYEEEE. DNA of the CDR3: TGTGCCAGCAGCTTGACACAGGGAAACACCATATATTTT. This sequence encodes CASSLTQGNTIYF.

As to this clone: Its ends do not fully match the called genes, so a read error is possible. This chain connects TRBV5-1 to TRBJ1-2; D possibly corresponds to TRBD1 (5 bases). From germline, CDR1 is SGHRS and CDR2 YFSETQ. The CDR3 runs 14 residues. CDR3 nucleotides: TGCGCCGGCAGCTTGGGGACGGGGGAGGCTGGCTACACCTTC. Translation gives CAGSLGTGEAGYTF.

The rearrangement uses TRBV5-1 and TRBJ2-3, with D possibly matching TRBD2 (5 bases). Germline V lookup: CDR1 SGHRS, CDR2 YFSETQ. This CDR3 spans 14 amino acids. The V end was cut by 4 bases, the J end by 5 bases, with 14 bases between. CDR3 protein: CASSATTSIDTQYF. The CDR3 DNA reads as TGCGCCAGCAGCGCGACTACTAGTATAGATACGCAGTATTTT.

This chain uses TRBV2 with TRBJ2-2, with 8 bases fitting TRBD1. Germline trimming cut 8 bases from V and 6 bases from J; bases unmatched to any gene: 5. Germline CDR1 is SNHLY and CDR2 is FYNNEI. The CDR3 loop spans 13 amino acids. This chain's CDR3 is CASETGVAGELFF. As DNA, the CDR3 is TGTGCCAGCGAGACAGGGGTGGCCGGGGAGCTGTTTTTT.

V gene TRBV10-2 combines with J gene TRBJ1-3; D not resolved. With 7 bases removed from V and 4 bases from J, the gap between germline ends came to 14 bases. The germline CDR1 and CDR2 sequences are WSHSY and SAAADI. The CDR3 loop spans 14 amino acids. CDR3 sequence (DNA): TGCGCCAGCACCGACACCTTGTACGGAAACACCATATATTTT. Translating gives CASTDTLYGNTIYF.

The genes are TRBV12-5 and TRBJ1-5; D perhaps matches TRBD1 (6 bases). Germline V lookup: CDR1 LGHNT, CDR2 FRNRAP. CDR3 length equals 16 residues. Trimming took off 2 bases at V and 0 bases at J, with 11 bases between the two ends. CDR3 in DNA: TGTGCTAGTGGTTTGTATGGGGGACATAGCAATCAGCCCCAGCATTTT. Translated: CASGLYGGHSNQPQHF.

The rearrangement joins TRBV7-8 to TRBJ2-3; 7 nucleotides match TRBD2. Trimming at V came to 1 base and at J to 2 bases, leaving 9 bases not matched to a gene. CDR1 and CDR2 from the germline V gene are SGHVS and FQNEAQ. This CDR3 spans 17 amino acids. CDR3 coding DNA: TGTGCCAGCAGCTTAGAGGGAGGAGCGGGGTTCACAGATACGCAGTATTTT. Protein sequence: CASSLEGGAGFTDTQYF.

The genes are TRBV25-1 and TRBJ1-3; perhaps TRBD1 as D (5 bases). Trimming took off 2 bases at V and 4 bases at J, with 9 bases between the two ends. Germline lookup yields CDR1 MGHDK and CDR2 SYGVNS. There are 14 residues in the CDR3. Here the CDR3 DNA reads TGTGCCAGCAGTGAAGTCAACAGGGGAAACACCATATATTTT. Protein sequence: CASSEVNRGNTIYF.

The rearrangement joins TRBV7-9 to TRBJ2-5, with D possibly being TRBD1 (5 bases). The CDR3 consists of 16 residues. Germline assignment: CDR1 SEHNR and CDR2 FQNEAQ (reference sequence). V gave up 1 base and J gave up 1 base, with 13 bases separating them. CDR3 nucleotide sequence: TGTGCCAGCAGCTTAGAGGCCAGGGTGGTCCAAGAGACCCAGTACTTC. Its protein is CASSLEARVVQETQYF.

The rearrangement links TRBV19 to TRBJ1-1, with a weak D call TRBD1 (6 bases). The V gene's germline CDR1 is LNHDA and CDR2 SQIVND (reference sequence). V lost 6 bases, J lost 1 base, and 12 bases lay in between. This CDR3 region has 14 residues. This CDR3 reads CASRSGQRNTEAFF. The CDR3 DNA sequence: TGTGCCAGTAGAAGCGGACAGAGGAACACTGAAGCTTTCTTT.

The chain carries TRBV4-3 and TRBJ2-7; D unclear. The CDR3 sequence is 12 residues long. CDR1 is LGHNA, CDR2 YSLEER, per germline. Trimming pared 0 bases from V and 4 bases from J, leaving 4 bases between. CDR3 amino acids: CASSQDRYEQYF. The DNA of the CDR3 is TGCGCCAGCAGCCAAGATAGATACGAGCAGTACTTC.